A single TCR beta chain is shown here with its context. Its cognate antigen has yet to be identified. No much larger clone exists at a distance of one base, and base qualities are not known. Reading from cysteine to phenylalanine, the CDR3 counts 13 amino acids. Just CDR3 DNA is preserved here, 39 bases in frame from base 1. V and J are truncated by 7 bases and 4 bases respectively, leaving an intervening sequence of 10 bases. Looking up the germline V gene yields CDR1 SGHTA and CDR2 FQGNSA. Participants in the prospective study were enrolled through a virtual design, were aged 18 to 89 years, and lived in approximately 24 United States geographic areas. Cohort assignment in the prospective study relied on participant-reported clinical history from a screening survey and a study questionnaire. Exposed participants had been in contact, within 2 weeks of entering the study, with a person who had a PCR-confirmed or clinician-diagnosed case of COVID-19. In the prospective study, whole blood, serum and a nasopharyngeal or oropharyngeal swab were collected from each participant by mobile phlebotomists. Participants in the prospective study had the option to provide additional blood draws and questionnaires over a roughly two-month period. Blood samples from the prospective study were shipped frozen or at room temperature prior to DNA extraction.

This record belongs to a study of blood T cell repertoires in COVID-19 (dated by TCRdb to 2019 to 2021). With regard to the full study: Collaborator samples came from the United States, Italy and Spain and covered acute and convalescent phases of COVID-19. The repertoires were released in a freely available public database intended as a resource for research on the immune response to SARS-CoV-2. Deeply sampled blood TCRbeta repertoires from subjects exposed to, actively infected with, or recovered from COVID-19 were included in the dataset. A de-identified subject ID, COVID-19 status, age in years and sex were almost always included in the sample metadata. The material from the prospective study consisted of cDNA or gDNA derived from T cells, B-cell-depleted T cells, or PBMCs. Samples came from the ongoing ImmuneRACE study (first 160 participants) plus 1,254 subjects from 6 global collaborators. Where available, HLA class I and class II types were taken from metadata supplied by the sample provider and were not determined by assay-based typing.

TCRbeta CDR3 regions were amplified from genomic DNA by means of the immunoSEQ Assay, a bias-controlled multiplex PCR. For the original study's pipeline: Within the assay, amplification of reference gene primers was used to estimate how many nucleated cells each sample contained. To quantify the absolute abundance of each unique TCRbeta CDR3 rearrangement, sequence reads were collapsed and filtered. For each sample, productive Simpson clonality was calculated by taking the square root of Simpson's diversity index across productive rearrangements. Imported from immuneACCESS, the table was reduced by TCRdb to in-frame sequences with V and J called. These copies leave out some clones; in studies compared against another copy, an unresolved V gene accounts for under half, and the cause of the remainder is not known. That table is the source of V, J and clone size, and D and trimming were worked out from the DNA. This sample lists approximately 400,000 clones; 90% to 95% were detected once. The ten largest clones capture roughly 0.9% of the sample.

Broader findings and caveats from the paper: The quantity of clinical and demographic metadata differed by source and by participant and was supplied without curation.

This chain joins TRBV7-2 to TRBJ1-4; no D gene can be assigned with confidence. This receptor was identified in a woman aged 40-49 years who had been exposed to COVID-19. The sequenced sample was PBMCs or T cells enriched from blood (not recorded which). The CDR3 sequence is CASNDLDNEKLFF. The DNA sequence follows: TGTGCCAGCAACGACCTAGATAATGAAAAACTGTTTTTT.